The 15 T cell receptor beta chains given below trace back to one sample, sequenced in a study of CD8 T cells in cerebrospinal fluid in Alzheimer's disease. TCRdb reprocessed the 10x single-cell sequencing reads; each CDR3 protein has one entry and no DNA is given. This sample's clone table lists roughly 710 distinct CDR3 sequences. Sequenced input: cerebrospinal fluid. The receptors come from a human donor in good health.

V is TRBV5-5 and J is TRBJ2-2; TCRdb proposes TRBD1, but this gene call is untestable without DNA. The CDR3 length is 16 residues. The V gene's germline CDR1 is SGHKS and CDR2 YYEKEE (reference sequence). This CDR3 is CASSLFGRGHTGELFF.

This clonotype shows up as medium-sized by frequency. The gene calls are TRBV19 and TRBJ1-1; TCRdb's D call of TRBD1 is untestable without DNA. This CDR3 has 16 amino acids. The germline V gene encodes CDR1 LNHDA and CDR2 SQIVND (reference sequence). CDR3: CASSSQFPQGTREAFF.

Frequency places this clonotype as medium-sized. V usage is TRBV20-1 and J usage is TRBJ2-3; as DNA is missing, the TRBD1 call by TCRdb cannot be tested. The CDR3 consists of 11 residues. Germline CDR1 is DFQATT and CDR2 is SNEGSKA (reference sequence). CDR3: CSGAPTDTQYF.

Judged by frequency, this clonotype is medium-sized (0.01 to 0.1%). The CDR3 here is CSVAHLVSTDGYTF. V is TRBV29-1 and J is TRBJ1-2. CDR1 is SQVTM, CDR2 ANQGSEA, per germline. The CDR3 sequence is 14 residues long.

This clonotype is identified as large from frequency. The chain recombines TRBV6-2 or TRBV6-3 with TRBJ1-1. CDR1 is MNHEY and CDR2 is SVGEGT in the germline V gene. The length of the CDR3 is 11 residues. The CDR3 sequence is CASSLGTRAFF.

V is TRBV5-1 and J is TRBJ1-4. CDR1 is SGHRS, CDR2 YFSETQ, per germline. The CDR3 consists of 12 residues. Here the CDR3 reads CASRSSNEKLFF.

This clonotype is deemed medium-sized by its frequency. The CDR3 protein is CASSPDPAGGKYTQYF. V gene TRBV6-1 combines with J gene TRBJ2-3; TCRdb's assignment of TRBD1 cannot be checked, as there is no DNA. The CDR3 runs to 16 residues. CDR1 and CDR2 (germline): MNHNS, SASEGT.

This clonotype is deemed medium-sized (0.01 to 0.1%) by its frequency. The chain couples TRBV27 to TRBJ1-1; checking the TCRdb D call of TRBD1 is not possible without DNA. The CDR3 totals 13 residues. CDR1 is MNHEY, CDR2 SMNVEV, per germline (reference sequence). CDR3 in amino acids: CASSWGQYTEAFF.

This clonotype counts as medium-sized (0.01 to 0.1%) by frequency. This chain's CDR3 is CASSQVFSATGELFF. The chain links TRBV14 to TRBJ2-2. The CDR3 is 15 residues long. Germline V lookup: CDR1 SGHDN, CDR2 FVKESK.

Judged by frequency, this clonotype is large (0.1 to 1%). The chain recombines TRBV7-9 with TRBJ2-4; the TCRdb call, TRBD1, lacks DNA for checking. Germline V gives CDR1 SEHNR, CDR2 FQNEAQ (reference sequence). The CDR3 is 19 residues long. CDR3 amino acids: CASSLYQNRGVRAKNIQYF.

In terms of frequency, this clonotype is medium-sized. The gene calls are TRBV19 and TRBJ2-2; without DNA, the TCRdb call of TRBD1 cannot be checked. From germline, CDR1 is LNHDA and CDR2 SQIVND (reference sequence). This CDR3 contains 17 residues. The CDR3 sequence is CASSNPRDRGHPGELFF.

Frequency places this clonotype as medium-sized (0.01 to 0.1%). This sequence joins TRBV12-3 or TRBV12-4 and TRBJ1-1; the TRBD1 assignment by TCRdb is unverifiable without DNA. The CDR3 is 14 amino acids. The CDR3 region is CASSSLGGGTEAFF.

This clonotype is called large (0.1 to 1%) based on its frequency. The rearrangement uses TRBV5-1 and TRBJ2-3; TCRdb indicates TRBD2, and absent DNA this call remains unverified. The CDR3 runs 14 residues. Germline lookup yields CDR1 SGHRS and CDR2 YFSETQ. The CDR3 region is CASSWLSGSDTQYF.

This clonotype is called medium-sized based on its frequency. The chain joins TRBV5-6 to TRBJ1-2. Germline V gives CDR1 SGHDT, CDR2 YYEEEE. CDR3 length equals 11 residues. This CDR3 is CASSILQVYTF.

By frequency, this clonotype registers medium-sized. CDR3 residues: CATSRARGGLHNEQFF. The chain couples TRBV15 to TRBJ2-1; no DNA is available, so the TRBD2 call from TCRdb remains unchecked. The CDR3 loop spans 16 amino acids. Germline lookup yields CDR1 LNHNV and CDR2 YYDKDF (reference sequence). The whole variable domain, filled in from reference TRBV15 and TRBJ2-1, reads DAMVIQNPRYQVTQFGKPVTLSCSQTLNHNVMYWYQQKSSQAPKLLFHYYDKDFNNEADTPDNFQSRRPNTSFCFLDIRSPGLGDTAMYLCATSRARGGLHNEQFFGPGTRLTVL.